This T cell receptor beta chain comes out of a study of T-cell reconstitution after alpha-beta-depleted transplantation in children (dated by TCRdb to 2015 to 2016). A note on the overall study: The study quantitatively tracked T-cell immune reconstitution after TCRalphabeta/CD19-depleted allogeneic hematopoietic cell transplantation in children using TCR repertoire profiling.

From cysteine to phenylalanine, the CDR3 is 16 amino acids long. Here the CDR3 DNA is all that survives: 48 bases in frame from base 1. V and J are trimmed by 0 bases and 4 bases, and the gene matches miss 7 bases of the junction. The germline V gene provides CDR1 SGDLS and CDR2 YYNGEE. Broad study findings and their caveats: Over subsequent months, a decline in hyperexpanded clone frequencies was noted, and after one year, T-cell counts and TCRbeta diversity were mostly ascribed to newly produced T cells. Apparently early alphabetaT-cell count recovery about two months after transplant reportedly relied on only several hundred rapidly expanded clones derived from non-depleted graft cells. The high TCRbeta diversity at day 60 in some patients was ascribed to recipient T cells and intrathymic progenitors that had survived conditioning.

The library relied on PCR. The sample was run on an Illumina HiSeq 2500. Molecular barcoding was employed in the preparation of TCR libraries, with unique molecular identifiers being used to normalize TCRbeta repertoire quantification. TCRdb took the public reads, trimmed them with fastp at Q25, ran MiXCR for clone calling and kept in-frame beta chains. All rows with the same CDR3 protein become a single entry with the most common DNA and genes. The sample contains about 220,000 distinct CDR3 sequences, roughly 18% of them found a single time. The ten largest account for around 45% of the sample. Details on this clonotype: Its recognized antigen is unknown. There are no base qualities to consult, and no much larger clone falls within one base.

According to the study, the label for this sample's treatment or condition signals: allogeneic hematopoietic cell transplantation with graft depleted of TCRalphabeta T cells and CD19 B cells. The children who served as transplant recipients had been given grafts of TCRalphabeta/CD19-depleted allogeneic hematopoietic cells. The TCR sequence derives from a male patient between 2 and 15 years old who had a stem cell transplant for acute lymphoblastic leukemia, so the T cells may come from the graft donor. This sample comprised PBMCs, mostly from graft donor cells, obtained 360 days after TCRalphabeta/CD19-depleted stem cell transplant. The chain was built from TRBV9 and TRBJ2-1, with 7 bases matching TRBD1. The nucleotide sequence reads as follows: TGTGCCAGCAGCGTAGCGGCGCAGGGGGTATACAATGAGCAGTTCTTC. It translates to CASSVAAQGVYNEQFF.